This T cell receptor beta chain was sequenced in a study of blood T cell repertoires in COVID-19. Study details: From the United States, Italy and Spain came samples of acute and convalescent COVID-19. Sample material is recorded as cDNA or gDNA derived from T cells, B-cell-depleted T cells, or PBMCs.

Per the study methods: Cell counts per sample came from amplifying reference gene primers. Profiled with immunoSEQ multiplex PCR; TCRdb holds only in-frame clones, not every one. V and J calls and clone size are copied from that table; D and trimming were computed from the DNA. The table records under 130,000 clones, approximately 89% of them present only once. V was cut by 1 base and J by 2 bases, with 7 bases left in between. The CDR3 consists of 14 residues. Germline lookup yields CDR1 SGHNT and CDR2 YENEEA. The clonotype originates from an elderly woman in a cohort sampled during active COVID-19. The specimen sequenced was peripheral blood. The chain recombines TRBV11-3 with TRBJ2-3, with D unclear. CDR3 DNA sequence: TGTGCCAGCAGCTTAGGGCCCTCCACAGATACGCAGTATTTT. Residues: CASSLGPSTDTQYF.